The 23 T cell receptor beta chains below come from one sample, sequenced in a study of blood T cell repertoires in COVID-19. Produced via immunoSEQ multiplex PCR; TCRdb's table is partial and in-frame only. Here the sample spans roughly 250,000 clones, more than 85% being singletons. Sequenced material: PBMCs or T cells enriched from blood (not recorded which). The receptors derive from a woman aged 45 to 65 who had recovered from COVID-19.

CDR3 sequence (DNA): TGTGCCAGCAGCAACAGGGGGCTTGAAAAACTGTTTTTT. Residues: CASSNRGLEKLFF. This chain links TRBV5-6 with TRBJ1-4, with 9 bases identical to TRBD1. The CDR3 consists of 13 residues. Trimming took 4 bases from V and 7 from J; bases not matched to a gene: 2. From germline, CDR1 is SGHDT and CDR2 YYEEEE.

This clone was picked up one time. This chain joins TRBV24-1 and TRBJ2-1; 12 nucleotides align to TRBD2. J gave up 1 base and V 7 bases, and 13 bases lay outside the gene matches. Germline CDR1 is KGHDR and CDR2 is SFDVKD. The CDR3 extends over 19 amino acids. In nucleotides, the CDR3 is TGTGCCACCAGCACGCGACAAGGACTAGCGGGACGATCCTACAATGAGCAGTTCTTC. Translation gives CATSTRQGLAGRSYNEQFF.

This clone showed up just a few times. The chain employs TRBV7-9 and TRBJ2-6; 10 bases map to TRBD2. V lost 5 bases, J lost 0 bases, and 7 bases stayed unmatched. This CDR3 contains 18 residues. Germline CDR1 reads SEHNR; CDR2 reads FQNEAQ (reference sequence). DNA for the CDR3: TGTGCCAGCAGCCAAGGCGGACTAGCGGACTCTGGGGCCAACGTCCTGACTTTC. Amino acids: CASSQGGLADSGANVLTF.

The CDR3, as DNA: TGTGCCAGCAGCCAGGTAGACACATCCTCCGGGACCCAGTACTTC. Its translation: CASSQVDTSSGTQYF. V and J are TRBV4-2 and TRBJ2-5; no clear D gene. CDR1 and CDR2 from the germline V gene are LGHNA and YNFKEQ. The germline V and J ends were trimmed by 3 bases and 7 bases, with 18 bases remaining between them. CDR3 length: 15 amino acids.

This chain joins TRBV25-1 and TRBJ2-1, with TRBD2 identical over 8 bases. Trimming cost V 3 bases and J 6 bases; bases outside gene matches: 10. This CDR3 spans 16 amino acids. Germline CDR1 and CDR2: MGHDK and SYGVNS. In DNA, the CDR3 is TGTGCCAGCAGTGACCCCCAGCGGGAGCTCTTCAATGAGCAGTTCTTC. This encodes CASSDPQRELFNEQFF.

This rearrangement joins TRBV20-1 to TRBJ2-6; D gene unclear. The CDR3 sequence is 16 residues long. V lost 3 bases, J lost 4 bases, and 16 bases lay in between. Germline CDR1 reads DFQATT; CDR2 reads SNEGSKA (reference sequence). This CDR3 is CSASSTVPRGANVLTF. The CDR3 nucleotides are TGCAGTGCTAGTAGCACTGTCCCTCGGGGGGCCAACGTCCTGACTTTC.

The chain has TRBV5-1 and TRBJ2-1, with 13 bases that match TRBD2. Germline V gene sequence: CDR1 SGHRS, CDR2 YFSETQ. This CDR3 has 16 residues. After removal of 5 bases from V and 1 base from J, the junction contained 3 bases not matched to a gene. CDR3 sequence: CASRETSGRSYNEQFF. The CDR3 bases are TGCGCCAGCAGGGAGACTAGCGGGAGGTCCTACAATGAGCAGTTCTTC.

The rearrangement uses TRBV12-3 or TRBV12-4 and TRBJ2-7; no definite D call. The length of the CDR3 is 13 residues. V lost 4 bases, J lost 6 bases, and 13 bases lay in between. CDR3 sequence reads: CASSYASRPEQYF. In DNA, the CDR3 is TGTGCCAGCAGTTACGCATCGCGGCCCGAGCAGTACTTC.

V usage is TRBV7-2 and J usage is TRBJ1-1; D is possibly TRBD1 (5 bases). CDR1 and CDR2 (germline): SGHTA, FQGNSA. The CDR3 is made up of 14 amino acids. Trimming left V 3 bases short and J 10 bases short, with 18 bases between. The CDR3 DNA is TGTGCCAGCAGCTTGCGCCCCACTCTGGGGGGAGCTTTCTTT. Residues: CASSLRPTLGGAFF. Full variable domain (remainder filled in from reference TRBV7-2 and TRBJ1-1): GAGVSQSPSNKVTEKGKDVELRCDPISGHTALYWYRQSLGQGLEFLIYFQGNSAPDKSGLPSDRFSAERTGGSVSTLTIQRTQQEDSAVYLCASSLRPTLGGAFFGQGTRLTVV.

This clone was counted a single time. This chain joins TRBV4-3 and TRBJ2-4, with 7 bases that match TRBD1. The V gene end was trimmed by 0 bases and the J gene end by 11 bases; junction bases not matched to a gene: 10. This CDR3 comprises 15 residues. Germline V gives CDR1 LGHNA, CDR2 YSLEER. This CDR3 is CASSQEWDSLILQYF. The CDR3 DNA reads TGCGCCAGCAGCCAAGAGTGGGACAGTTTAATCCTTCAGTACTTC.

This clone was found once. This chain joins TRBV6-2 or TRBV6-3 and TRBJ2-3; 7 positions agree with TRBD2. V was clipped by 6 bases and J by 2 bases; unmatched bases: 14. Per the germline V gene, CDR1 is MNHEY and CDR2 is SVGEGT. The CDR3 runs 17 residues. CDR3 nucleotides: TGTGCCAGCAGCCAGTACTCCAGCGGGACTTTCACAGATACGCAGTATTTT. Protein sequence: CASSQYSSGTFTDTQYF.

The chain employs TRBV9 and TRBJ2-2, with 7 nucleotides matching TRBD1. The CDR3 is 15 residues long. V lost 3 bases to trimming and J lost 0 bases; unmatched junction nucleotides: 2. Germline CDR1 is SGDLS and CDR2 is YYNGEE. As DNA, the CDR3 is TGTGCCAGCAGCGCGGACAGGACGAACACCGGGGAGCTGTTTTTT. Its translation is CASSADRTNTGELFF.

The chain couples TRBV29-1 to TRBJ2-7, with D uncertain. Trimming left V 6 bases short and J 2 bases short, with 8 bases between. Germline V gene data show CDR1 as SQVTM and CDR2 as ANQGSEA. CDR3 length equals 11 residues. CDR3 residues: CSVGLAYEQYF. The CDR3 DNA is TGCAGCGTCGGTTTGGCCTACGAGCAGTACTTC.

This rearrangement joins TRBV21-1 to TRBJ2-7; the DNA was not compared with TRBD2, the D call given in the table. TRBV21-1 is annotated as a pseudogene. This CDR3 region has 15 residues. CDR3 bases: TGTGCCAGCATTCAGGGGAGCGGGAGTATCTACGAGCAGTACTTC. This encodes CASIQGSGSIYEQYF.

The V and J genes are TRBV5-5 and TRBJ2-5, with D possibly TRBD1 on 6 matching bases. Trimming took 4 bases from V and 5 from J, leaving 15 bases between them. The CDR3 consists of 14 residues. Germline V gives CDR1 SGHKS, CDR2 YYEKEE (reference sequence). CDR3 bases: TGTGCCAGCAGCCTCGGGACACCGGGGGAGACCCAGTACTTC. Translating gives CASSLGTPGETQYF.

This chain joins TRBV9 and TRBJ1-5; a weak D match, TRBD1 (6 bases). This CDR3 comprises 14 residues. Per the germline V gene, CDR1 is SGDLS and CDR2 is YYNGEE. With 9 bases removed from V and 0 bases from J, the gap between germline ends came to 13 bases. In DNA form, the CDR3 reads TGTGCCACAGGGGATGGGTATAGCAATCAGCCCCAGCATTTT. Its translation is CATGDGYSNQPQHF.

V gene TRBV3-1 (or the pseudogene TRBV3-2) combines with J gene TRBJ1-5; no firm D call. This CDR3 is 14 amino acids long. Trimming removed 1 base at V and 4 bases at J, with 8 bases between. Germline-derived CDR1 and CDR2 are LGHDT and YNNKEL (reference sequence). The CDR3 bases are TGTGCCAGCAGCCAAGCTGGAGTGAATCAGCCCCAGCATTTT. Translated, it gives CASSQAGVNQPQHF.

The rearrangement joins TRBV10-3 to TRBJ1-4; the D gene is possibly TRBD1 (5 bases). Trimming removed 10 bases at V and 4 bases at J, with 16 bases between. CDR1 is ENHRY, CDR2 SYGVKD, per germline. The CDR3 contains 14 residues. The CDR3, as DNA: TGTGCCACCTCTGGGGGGAGCGGTAATGAAAAACTGTTTTTT. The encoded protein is CATSGGSGNEKLFF.

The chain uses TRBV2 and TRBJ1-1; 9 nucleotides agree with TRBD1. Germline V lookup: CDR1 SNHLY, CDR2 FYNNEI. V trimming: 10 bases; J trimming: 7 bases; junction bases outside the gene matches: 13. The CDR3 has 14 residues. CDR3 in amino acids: CATTTDRGSNEAFF. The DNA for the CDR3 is TGTGCCACCACCACGGACAGGGGCTCGAATGAAGCTTTCTTT.

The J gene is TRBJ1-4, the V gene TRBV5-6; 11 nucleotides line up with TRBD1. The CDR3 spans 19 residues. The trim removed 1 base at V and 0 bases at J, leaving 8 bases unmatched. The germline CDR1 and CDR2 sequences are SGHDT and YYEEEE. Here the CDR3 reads CASSLWTGGYITTNEKLFF. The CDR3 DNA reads TGTGCCAGCAGCTTGTGGACAGGGGGCTATATTACAACTAATGAAAAACTGTTTTTT.

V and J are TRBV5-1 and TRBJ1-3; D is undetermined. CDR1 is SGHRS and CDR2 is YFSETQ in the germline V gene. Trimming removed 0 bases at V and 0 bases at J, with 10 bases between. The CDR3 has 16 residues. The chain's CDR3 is CASSLGGSNSGNTIYF. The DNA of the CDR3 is TGCGCCAGCAGCTTGGGTGGCTCCAACTCTGGAAACACCATATATTTT.

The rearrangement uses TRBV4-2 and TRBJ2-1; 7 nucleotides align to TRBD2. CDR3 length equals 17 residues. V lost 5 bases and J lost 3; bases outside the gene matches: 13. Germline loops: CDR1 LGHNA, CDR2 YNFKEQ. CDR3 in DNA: TGTGCCAGCAGCGATCTACCGAGGCGGGAGCTCTACAATGAGCAGTTCTTC. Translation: CASSDLPRRELYNEQFF.

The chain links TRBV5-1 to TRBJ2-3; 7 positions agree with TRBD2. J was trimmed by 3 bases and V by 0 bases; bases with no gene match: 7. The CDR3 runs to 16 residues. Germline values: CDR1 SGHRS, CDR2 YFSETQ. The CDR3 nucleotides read TGCGCCAGCAGCTTGGATGGCGGGAGCGGAACAGATACGCAGTATTTT. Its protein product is CASSLDGGSGTDTQYF.